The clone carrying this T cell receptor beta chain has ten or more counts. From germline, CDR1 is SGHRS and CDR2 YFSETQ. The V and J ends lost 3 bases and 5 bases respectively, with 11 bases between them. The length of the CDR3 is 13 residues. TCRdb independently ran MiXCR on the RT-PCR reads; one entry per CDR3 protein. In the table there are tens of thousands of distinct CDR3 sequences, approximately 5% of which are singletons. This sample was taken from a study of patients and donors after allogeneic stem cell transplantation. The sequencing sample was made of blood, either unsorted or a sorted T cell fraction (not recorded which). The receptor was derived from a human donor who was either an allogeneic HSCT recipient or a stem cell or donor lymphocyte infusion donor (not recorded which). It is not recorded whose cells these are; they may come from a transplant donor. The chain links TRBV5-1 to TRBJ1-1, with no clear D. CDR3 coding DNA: TGCGCCAGCAGCTCTGCTTTGAGGACTGAAGCTTTCTTT. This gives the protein CASSSALRTEAFF.